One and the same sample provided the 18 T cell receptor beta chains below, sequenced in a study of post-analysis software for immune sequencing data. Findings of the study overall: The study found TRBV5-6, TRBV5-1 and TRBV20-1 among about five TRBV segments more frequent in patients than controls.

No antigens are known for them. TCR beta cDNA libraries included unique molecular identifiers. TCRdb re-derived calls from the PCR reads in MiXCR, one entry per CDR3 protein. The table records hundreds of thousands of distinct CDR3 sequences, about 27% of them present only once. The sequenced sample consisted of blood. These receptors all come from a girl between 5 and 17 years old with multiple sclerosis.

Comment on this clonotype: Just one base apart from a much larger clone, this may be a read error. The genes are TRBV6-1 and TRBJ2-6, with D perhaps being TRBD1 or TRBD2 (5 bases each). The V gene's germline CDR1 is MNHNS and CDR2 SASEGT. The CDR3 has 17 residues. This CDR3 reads CASQRSGPRSGANVRTF. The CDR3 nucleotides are TGTGCCAGCCAGCGCAGCGGACCCAGGTCTGGGGCCAACGTCCGGACTTTC.

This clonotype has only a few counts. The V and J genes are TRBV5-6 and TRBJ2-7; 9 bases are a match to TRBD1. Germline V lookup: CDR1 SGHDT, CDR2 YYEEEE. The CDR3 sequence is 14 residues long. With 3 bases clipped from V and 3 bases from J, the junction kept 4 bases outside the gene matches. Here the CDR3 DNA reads TGTGCCAGCAGCTCCCTGGACAGGGGCTACGAGCAGTACTTC. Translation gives CASSSLDRGYEQYF. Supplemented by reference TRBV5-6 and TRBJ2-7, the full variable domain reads DAGVTQSPTHLIKTRGQQVTLRCSPKSGHDTVSWYQQALGQGPQFIFQYYEEEERQRGNFPDRFSGHQFPNYSSELNVNALLLGDSALYLCASSSLDRGYEQYFGPGTRLTVT.

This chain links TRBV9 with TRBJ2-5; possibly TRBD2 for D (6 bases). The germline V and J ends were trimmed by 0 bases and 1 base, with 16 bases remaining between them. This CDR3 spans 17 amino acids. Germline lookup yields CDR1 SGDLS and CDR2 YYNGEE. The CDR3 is CASSVATVGGTQETQYF. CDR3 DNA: TGTGCCAGCAGCGTAGCTACTGTCGGGGGTACCCAAGAGACCCAGTACTTC.

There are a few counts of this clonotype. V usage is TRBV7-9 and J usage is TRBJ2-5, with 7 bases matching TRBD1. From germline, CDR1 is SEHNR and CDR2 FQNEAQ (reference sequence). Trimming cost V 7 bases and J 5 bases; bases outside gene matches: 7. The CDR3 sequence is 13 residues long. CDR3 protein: CASIDRARETQYF. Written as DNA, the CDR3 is TGTGCCAGCATAGACAGGGCGCGGGAGACCCAGTACTTC.

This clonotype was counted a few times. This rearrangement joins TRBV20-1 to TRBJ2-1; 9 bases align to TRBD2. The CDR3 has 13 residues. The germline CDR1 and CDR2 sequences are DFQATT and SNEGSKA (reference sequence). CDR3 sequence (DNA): TGCAGCGAGCCGGGACTAGCACACAATGAGCAGTTCTTC. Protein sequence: CSEPGLAHNEQFF.

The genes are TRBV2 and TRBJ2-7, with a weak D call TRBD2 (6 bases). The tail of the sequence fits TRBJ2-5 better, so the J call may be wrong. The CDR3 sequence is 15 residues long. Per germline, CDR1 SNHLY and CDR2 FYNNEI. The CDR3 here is CASSEDWRGVETQYF. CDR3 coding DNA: TGTGCCAGCAGTGAGGACTGGCGGGGAGTGGAGACCCAGTACTTC.

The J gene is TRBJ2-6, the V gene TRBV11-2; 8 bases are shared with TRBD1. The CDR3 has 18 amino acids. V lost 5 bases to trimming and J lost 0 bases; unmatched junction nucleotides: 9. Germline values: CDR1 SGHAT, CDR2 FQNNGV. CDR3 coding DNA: TGTGCCAGCAGCCAGGGGGCGGACGGCCTCTCTGGGGCCAACGTCCTGACTTTC. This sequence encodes CASSQGADGLSGANVLTF.

CDR3 DNA: TGTGCCAGCGGGAGAGAGACAGCTAATGAGCAGTACTTC. This translates into CASGRETANEQYF. The chain carries TRBV12-3 or TRBV12-4 and TRBJ2-7, with D perhaps matching TRBD1 or TRBD2 (5 bases each). This CDR3 is built from 13 residues. Trimming stripped 8 bases from V and 7 bases from J, with 18 bases between.

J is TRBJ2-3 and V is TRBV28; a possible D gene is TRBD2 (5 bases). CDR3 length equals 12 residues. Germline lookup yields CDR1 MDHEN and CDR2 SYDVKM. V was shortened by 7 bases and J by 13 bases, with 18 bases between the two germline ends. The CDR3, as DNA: TGTGCCAGCACCGTACGGGCGGGTAGGGAGTATTTT. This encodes CASTVRAGREYF.

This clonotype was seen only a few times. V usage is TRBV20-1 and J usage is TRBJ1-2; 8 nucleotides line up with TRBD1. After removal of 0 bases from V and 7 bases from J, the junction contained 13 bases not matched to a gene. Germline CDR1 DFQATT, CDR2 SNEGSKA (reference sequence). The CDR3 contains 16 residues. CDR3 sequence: CSARDPKTGAMRGYTF. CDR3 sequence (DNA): TGCAGTGCTAGAGACCCCAAGACAGGGGCAATGCGTGGCTACACCTTC.

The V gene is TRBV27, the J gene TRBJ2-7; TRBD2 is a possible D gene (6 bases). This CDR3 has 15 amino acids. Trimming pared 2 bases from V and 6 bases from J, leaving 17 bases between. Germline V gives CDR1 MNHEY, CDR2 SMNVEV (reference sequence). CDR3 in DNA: TGTGCCAGCAGTTTAGGGGCGGGATATGCCTCCGAGCAGTACTTC. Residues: CASSLGAGYASEQYF.

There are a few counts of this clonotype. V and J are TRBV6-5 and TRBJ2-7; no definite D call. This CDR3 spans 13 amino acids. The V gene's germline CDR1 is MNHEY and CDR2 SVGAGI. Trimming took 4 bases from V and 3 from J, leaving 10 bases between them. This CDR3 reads CASSSDRYYEQYF. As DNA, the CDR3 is TGTGCCAGCAGTTCGGACCGATACTACGAGCAGTACTTC.

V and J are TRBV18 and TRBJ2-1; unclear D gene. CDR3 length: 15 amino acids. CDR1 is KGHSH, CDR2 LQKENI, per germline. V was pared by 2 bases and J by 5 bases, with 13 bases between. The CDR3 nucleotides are TGTGCCAGCTCACCAGCGCCGTACAAAAACAATGAGCAGTTCTTC. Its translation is CASSPAPYKNNEQFF. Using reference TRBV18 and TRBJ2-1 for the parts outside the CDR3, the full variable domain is NAGVMQNPRHLVRRRGQEARLRCSPMKGHSHVYWYRQLPEEGLKFMVYLQKENIIDESGMPKERFSAEFPKEGPSILRIQQVVRGDSAAYFCASSPAPYKNNEQFFGPGTRLTVL.

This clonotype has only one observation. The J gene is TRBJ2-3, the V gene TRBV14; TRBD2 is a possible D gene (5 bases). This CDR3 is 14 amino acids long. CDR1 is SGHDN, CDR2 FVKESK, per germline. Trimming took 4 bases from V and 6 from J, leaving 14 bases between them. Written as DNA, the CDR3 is TGTGCCAGCAGCCGAACGAGGGCACGTGATACGCAGTATTTT. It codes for CASSRTRARDTQYF.

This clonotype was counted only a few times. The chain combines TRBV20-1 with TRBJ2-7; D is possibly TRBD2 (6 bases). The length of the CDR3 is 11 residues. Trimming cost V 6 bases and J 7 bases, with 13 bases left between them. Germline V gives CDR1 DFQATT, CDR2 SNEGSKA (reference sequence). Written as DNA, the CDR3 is TGCAGTGCAACAAGACTAGTAGAGCAGTACTTC. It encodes CSATRLVEQYF.

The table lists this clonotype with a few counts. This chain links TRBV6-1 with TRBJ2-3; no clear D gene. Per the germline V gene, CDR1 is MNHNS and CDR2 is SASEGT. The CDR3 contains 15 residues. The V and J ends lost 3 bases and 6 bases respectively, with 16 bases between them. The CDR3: CASSDYGLSKDTQYF. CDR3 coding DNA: TGTGCCAGCAGTGATTACGGGCTTAGTAAGGATACGCAGTATTTT.

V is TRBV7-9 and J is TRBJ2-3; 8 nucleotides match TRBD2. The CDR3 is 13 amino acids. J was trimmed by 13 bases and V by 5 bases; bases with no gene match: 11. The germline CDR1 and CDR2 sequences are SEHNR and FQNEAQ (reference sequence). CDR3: CASSPARRGAEYF. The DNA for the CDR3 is TGTGCCAGCAGCCCCGCAAGGCGGGGGGCCGAGTATTTT.

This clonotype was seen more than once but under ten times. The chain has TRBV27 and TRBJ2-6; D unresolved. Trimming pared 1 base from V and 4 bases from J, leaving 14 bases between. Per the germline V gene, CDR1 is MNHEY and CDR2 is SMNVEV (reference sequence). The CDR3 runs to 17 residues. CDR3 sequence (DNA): TGTGCCAGCAGTTTATATGTTCCCAGCACCGGGGCCAACGTCCTGACTTTC. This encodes CASSLYVPSTGANVLTF.